The rows below give T cell receptor beta chains drawn from one sample of a study of T-cell memory formation after mild COVID-19. TCRdb reanalysed the 5' RACE reads using MiXCR and keeps one entry per CDR3 protein. This table has around 200,000 distinct CDR3 sequences, less than 20% appearing once. The specimen was PBMCs or a T cell subset sorted from them (not recorded which). The receptors come from a man aged 18 to 29 who had mild COVID-19 (a few samples of this study predate the infection). Cell type and time point are not known. The CDR3 runs from the conserved cysteine through the conserved F or W. A D gene is named only where the DNA matches it firmly. Only some rows state a clone size, as once, few, many or a class for expanded clones.

D gene,clone size,V gene,J gene,CDR3 DNA,CDR3 protein
NA,NA,TRBV10-1,TRBJ2-5,TGCGCCAGCAGTGAGTCGGGGAGAGAGACCCAGTACTTC,CASSESGRETQYF
NA,few,TRBV12-3/TRBV12-4,TRBJ2-4,TGTGCCAGCAGTTTAAGGGGACCGGCCAAAAACATTCAGTACTTC,CASSLRGPAKNIQYF
NA,NA,TRBV4-1,TRBJ2-2,TGCGCCAGCAGCCAAGATTTAAGGCGATTCACCGGGGAGCTGTTTTTT,CASSQDLRRFTGELFF
NA,NA,TRBV19,TRBJ1-2,TGTGCCAGTAGTATCCGACCGGATAACTATGGCTACACCTTC,CASSIRPDNYGYTF
TRBD2,few,TRBV29-1,TRBJ2-2,TGCAGCGTTGGGCGGGGGAGCGGAGGACACACCGGGGAGCTGTTTTTT,CSVGRGSGGHTGELFF
NA,few,TRBV7-6,TRBJ2-5,TGTGCCAGCAGTCTTTCGGATGTGGAGACCCAGTACTTC,CASSLSDVETQYF
NA,NA,TRBV6-2/TRBV6-3,TRBJ2-6,TGTGCCAGCAGGGTTTCTGGGGCCAACGTCCTGACTTTC,CASRVSGANVLTF
NA,few,TRBV3-1,TRBJ1-1,TGTGCCAGCAGCGAATTCCTTTGGGGGCGAGCTTTCTTT,CASSEFLWGRAFF
NA,few,TRBV7-9,TRBJ2-3,TGTGCCACGGAGATGTTCGGCACAGATACGCAGTATTTT,CATEMFGTDTQYF
NA,NA,TRBV7-6,TRBJ1-1,TGTGCCAGCAGCTTAGTCCCGGGGGGGGAGAACATGAACACTGAAGCTTTCTTT,CASSLVPGGENMNTEAFF
NA,NA,TRBV5-1,TRBJ1-3,TGCGCCAGCAGCGAGGGTCAAGGAAACACCATATATTTT,CASSEGQGNTIYF
TRBD2,few,TRBV5-1,TRBJ2-3,TGCGCCAGCAGCCCGGGAGGGCGGACCAGCACAGATACGCAGTATTTT,CASSPGGRTSTDTQYF
NA,few,TRBV7-2,TRBJ1-2,TGTGCCAGCAGCTTATGGGGGGCTACCTATGGCTACACCTTC,CASSLWGATYGYTF
NA,NA,TRBV29-1,TRBJ1-1,TGCAGCGTTATATCGGCCGGCACTGAAGCTTTCTTT,CSVISAGTEAFF
TRBD2,few,TRBV12-3/TRBV12-4,TRBJ2-3,TGTGCCAGCAGACAGCGGGGGGGCCTCGCAGATACGCAGTATTTT,CASRQRGGLADTQYF
TRBD1,NA,TRBV2,TRBJ2-7,TGTGCCAGCAGTCCAATCGGTTCGTGGGACAGCTACGAGCAGTACTTC,CASSPIGSWDSYEQYF
NA,few,TRBV5-1,TRBJ2-6,TGCGCCAGCTGTGAGACGGGGCTCGGGGCCAACGTCCTGACTTTC,CASCETGLGANVLTF
NA,few,TRBV28,TRBJ1-4,TGTGCCAGCAGCTCCGGTGAGGGAGGTGAAAAACTGTTTTTT,CASSSGEGGEKLFF
NA,NA,TRBV2,TRBJ1-5,TGTGCCAGCAGTGATTCGGGCGGGCAGCCCCAGCATTTT,CASSDSGGQPQHF
NA,NA,TRBV25-1,TRBJ1-1,TGTGCCAGTAAAGGACAGACTTCGAACACTGAAGCTTTCTTT,CASKGQTSNTEAFF
TRBD1,NA,TRBV6-5,TRBJ2-7,TGTGCCAGCAGTTATCGGGCAGGGGGCTCCTACGAGCAGTACTTC,CASSYRAGGSYEQYF
NA,NA,TRBV4-3,TRBJ1-1,TGCGCCAGCAGCCACCCCGGGACTCCGAACACTGAAGCTTTCTTT,CASSHPGTPNTEAFF
NA,many,TRBV2,TRBJ1-1,TGTGCCAGCAGTTCTCAGGGAAACACTGAAGCTTTCTTT,CASSSQGNTEAFF
TRBD1,few,TRBV19,TRBJ2-3,TGTGCCAGTAGTTTCGGGACAGACACAGATACGCAGTATTTT,CASSFGTDTDTQYF
TRBD1,many,TRBV6-6,TRBJ1-1,TGTGCCAGCAGTTATCAGGGGGGAGGCACTGAAGCTTTCTTT,CASSYQGGGTEAFF
TRBD2,NA,TRBV20-1,TRBJ2-1,TGCAGTGCGGCCCGACTAGCGGGGGCGAGAGACGCTGAGCAGTTCTTC,CSAARLAGARDAEQFF
TRBD2,NA,TRBV7-2,TRBJ2-3,TGTGCCAGCAGCTTACGACCGCTAGCGGTGGCGGATACGCAGTATTTT,CASSLRPLAVADTQYF
NA,NA,TRBV6-6,TRBJ2-7,TGTGCCAGCAGAGAACCGGGACGCAATTCAGGCTACGAGCAGTACTTC,CASREPGRNSGYEQYF